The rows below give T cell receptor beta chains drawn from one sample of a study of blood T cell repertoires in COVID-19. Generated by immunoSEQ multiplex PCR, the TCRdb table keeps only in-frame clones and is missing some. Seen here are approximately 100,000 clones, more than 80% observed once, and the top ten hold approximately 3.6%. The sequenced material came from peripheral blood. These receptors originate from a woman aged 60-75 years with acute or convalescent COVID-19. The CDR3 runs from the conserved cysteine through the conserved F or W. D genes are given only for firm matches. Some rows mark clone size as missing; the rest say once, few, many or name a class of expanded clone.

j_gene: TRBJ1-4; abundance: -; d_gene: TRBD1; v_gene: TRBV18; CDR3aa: CASSYRDRDEKLFF; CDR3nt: TGTGCCAGCTCGTATCGGGACAGGGATGAAAAACTGTTTTTT
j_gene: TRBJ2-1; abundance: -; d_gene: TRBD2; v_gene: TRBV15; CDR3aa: CATSRLGGSGSFVYNEQFF; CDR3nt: TGTGCCACCAGCAGACTTGGGGGGAGCGGGAGTTTCGTATACAATGAGCAGTTCTTC
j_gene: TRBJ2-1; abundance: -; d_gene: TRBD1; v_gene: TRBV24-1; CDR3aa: CATSDRSGTGKLNEQFF; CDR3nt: TGTGCCACCAGTGATAGGTCCGGGACAGGGAAGTTAAATGAGCAGTTCTTC
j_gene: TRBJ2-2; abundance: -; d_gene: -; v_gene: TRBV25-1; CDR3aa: CASSEALTPNTGELFF; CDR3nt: TGTGCCAGCAGTGAAGCCTTGACACCGAACACCGGGGAGCTGTTTTTT
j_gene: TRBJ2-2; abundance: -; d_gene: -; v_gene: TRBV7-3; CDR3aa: CASSFLSGGTGELFF; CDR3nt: TGTGCCAGCAGCTTCCTGAGCGGCGGCACCGGGGAGCTGTTTTTT
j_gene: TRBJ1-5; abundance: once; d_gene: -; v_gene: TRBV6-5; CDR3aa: CASGLRGNQPQHF; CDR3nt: TGTGCCAGCGGACTTAGAGGCAATCAGCCCCAGCATTTT
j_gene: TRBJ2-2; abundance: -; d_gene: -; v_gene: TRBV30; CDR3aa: CAWSPQGLSTGELFF; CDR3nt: TGTGCCTGGAGTCCCCAGGGACTCTCCACCGGGGAGCTGTTTTTT
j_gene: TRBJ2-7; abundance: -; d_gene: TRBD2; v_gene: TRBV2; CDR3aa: CASWGGSLAGPGEQYF; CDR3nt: TGTGCCAGCTGGGGAGGGTCCCTAGCGGGACCCGGCGAGCAGTACTTC
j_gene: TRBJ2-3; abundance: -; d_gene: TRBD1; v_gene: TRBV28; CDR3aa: CASTGPLDRVIGTQYF; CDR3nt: TGTGCCAGCACCGGCCCATTAGACAGGGTAATAGGCACGCAGTATTTT
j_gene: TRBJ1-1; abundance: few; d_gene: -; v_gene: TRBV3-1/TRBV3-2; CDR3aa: CASSTGSAARTEAFF; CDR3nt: TGTGCCAGCAGCACAGGGAGCGCGGCACGGACTGAAGCTTTCTTT
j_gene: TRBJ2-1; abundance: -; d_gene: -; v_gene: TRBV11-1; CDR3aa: CASSLVRGNEQFF; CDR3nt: TGTGCCAGCAGCTTAGTAAGAGGCAATGAGCAGTTCTTC
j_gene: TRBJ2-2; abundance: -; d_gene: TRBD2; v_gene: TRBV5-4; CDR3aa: CASSLGTSGSALPGELFF; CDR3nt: TGTGCCAGCAGCCTAGGGACTAGCGGGAGCGCGTTACCCGGGGAGCTGTTTTTT